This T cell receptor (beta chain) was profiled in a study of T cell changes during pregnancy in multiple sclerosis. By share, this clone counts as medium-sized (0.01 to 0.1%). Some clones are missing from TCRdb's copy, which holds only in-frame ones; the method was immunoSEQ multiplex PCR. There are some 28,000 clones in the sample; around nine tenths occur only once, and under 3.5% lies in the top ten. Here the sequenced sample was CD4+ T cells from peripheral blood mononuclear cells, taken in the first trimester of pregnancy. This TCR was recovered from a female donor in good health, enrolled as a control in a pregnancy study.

The CDR3: CASSLMRTTDTQYF. CDR3 nucleotides: TGCGCCAGCAGCTTAATGCGAACCACAGATACGCAGTATTTT. The V call is TRBV5-1, the J call TRBJ2-3; the D is unclear. Germline CDR1 reads SGHRS; CDR2 reads YFSETQ. V was shortened by 2 bases and J by 2 bases, with 9 bases between the two germline ends. The CDR3 loop spans 14 amino acids.